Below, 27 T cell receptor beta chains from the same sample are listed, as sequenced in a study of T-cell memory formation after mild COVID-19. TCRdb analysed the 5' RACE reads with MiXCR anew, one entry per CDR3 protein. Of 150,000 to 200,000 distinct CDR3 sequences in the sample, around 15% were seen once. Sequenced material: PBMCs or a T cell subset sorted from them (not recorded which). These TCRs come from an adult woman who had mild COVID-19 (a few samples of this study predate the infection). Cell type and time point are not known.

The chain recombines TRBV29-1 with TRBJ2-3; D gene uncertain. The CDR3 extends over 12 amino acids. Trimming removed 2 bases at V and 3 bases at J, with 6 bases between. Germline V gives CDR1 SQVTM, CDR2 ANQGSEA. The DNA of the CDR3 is TGCAGCGTTGAACAGATTACAGATACGCAGTATTTT. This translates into CSVEQITDTQYF.

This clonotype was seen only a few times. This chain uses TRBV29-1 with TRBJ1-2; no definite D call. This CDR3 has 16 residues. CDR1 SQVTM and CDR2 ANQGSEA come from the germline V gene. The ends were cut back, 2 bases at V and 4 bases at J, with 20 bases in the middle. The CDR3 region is CSVEQSASGDSYGYTF. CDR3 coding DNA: TGCAGCGTTGAACAATCGGCAAGCGGGGATAGCTATGGCTACACCTTC.

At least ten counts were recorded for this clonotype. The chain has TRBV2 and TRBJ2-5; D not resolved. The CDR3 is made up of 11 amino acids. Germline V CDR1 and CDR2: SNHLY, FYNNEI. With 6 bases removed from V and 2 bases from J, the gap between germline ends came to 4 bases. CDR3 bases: TGTGCCAGCAGGGCACAAGAGACCCAGTACTTC. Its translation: CASRAQETQYF.

The CDR3 DNA reads as TGTGCCAGCAGTTACTCACAGGGAAGGACCGGGGAGCTGTTTTTT. Its translation is CASSYSQGRTGELFF. The J gene is TRBJ2-2, the V gene TRBV6-6; D is possibly TRBD1 (6 bases). The length of the CDR3 is 15 residues. Per germline, CDR1 MNHNY and CDR2 SVGAGI (reference sequence). V gave up 0 bases and J gave up 5 bases, with 10 bases separating them.

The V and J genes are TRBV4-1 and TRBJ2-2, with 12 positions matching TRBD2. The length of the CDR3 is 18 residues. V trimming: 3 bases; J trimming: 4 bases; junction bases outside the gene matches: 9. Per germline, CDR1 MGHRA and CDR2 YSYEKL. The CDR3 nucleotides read TGCGCCAGCAGCCACCCGACTAGCGGGAGCGGGGCCACCGGGGAGCTGTTTTTT. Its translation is CASSHPTSGSGATGELFF.

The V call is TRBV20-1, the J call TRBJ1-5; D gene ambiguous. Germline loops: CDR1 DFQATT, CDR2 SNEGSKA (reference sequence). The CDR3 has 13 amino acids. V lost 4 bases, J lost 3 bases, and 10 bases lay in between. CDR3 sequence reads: CSATQEINQPQHF. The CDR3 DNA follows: TGCAGTGCTACCCAGGAGATCAATCAGCCCCAGCATTTT.

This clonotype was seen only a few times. Written as DNA, the CDR3 is TGTGCCAGCAGCCAACGAATGGGCGCTGAAGCTTTCTTT. Translation: CASSQRMGAEAFF. The rearrangement joins TRBV14 to TRBJ1-1, with D uncertain. Trimming left V 2 bases short and J 6 bases short, with 10 bases between. This CDR3 contains 13 residues. CDR1 and CDR2 from the germline V gene are SGHDN and FVKESK.

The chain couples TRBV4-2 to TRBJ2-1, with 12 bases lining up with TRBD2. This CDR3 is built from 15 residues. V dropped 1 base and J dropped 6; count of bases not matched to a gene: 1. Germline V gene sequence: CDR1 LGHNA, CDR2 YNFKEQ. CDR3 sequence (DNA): TGTGCCAGCAGCCAAGCTAGCGGGGGGGCCAATGAGCAGTTCTTC. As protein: CASSQASGGANEQFF.

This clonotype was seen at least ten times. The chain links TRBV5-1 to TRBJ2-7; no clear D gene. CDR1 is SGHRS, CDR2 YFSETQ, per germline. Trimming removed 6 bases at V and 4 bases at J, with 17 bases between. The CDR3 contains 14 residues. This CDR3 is CASNEPTGSYEQYF. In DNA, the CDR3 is TGCGCCAGCAACGAACCCACGGGTAGTTACGAGCAGTACTTC.

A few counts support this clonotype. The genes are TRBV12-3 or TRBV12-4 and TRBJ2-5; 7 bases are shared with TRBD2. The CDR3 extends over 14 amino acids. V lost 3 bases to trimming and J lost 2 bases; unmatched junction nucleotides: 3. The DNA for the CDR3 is TGTGCCAGCAGTTTCGCGGGGGAACAAGAGACCCAGTACTTC. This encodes CASSFAGEQETQYF.

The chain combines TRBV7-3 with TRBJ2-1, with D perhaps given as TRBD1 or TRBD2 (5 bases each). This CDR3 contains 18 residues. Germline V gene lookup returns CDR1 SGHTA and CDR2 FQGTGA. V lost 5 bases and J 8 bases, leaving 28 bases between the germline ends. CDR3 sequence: CASSDPEGQATSMDEQFF. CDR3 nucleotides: TGTGCCAGCAGCGACCCCGAGGGGCAGGCGACCTCGATGGATGAGCAGTTCTTC.

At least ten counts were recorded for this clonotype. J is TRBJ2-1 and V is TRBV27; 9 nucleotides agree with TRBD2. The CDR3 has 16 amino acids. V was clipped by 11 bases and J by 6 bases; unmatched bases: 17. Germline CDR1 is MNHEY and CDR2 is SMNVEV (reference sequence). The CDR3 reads CASTRVGTSSGNEQFF. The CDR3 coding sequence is TGTGCCTCCACTCGCGTCGGGACTAGCTCTGGCAATGAGCAGTTCTTC.

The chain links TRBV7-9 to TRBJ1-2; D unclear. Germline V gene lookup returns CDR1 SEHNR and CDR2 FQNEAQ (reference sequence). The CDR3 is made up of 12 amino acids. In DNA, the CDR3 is TGTGGGAGAGGACGGGCAAACTATGGCTACACCTTC. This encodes CGRGRANYGYTF.

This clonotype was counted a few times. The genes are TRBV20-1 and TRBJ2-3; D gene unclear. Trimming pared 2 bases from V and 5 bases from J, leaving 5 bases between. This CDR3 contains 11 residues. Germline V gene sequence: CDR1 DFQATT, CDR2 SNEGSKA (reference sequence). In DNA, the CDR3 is TGCAGTGCTAGATATGAAGATACGCAGTATTTT. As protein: CSARYEDTQYF.

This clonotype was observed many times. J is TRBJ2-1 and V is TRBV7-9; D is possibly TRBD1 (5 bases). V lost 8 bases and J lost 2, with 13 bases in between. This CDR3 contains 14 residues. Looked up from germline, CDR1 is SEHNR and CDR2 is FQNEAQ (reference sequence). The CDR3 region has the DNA TGTGCCAGCGGCAGGGATGAGACCTACAATGAGCAGTTCTTC. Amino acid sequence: CASGRDETYNEQFF.

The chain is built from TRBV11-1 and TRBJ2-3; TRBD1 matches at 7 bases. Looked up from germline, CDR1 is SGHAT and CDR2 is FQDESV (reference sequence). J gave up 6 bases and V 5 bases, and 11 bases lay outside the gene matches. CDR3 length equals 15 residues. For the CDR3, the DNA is TGTGCCAGCAGCCCCCCCGGGACAGCGCTCGATACGCAGTATTTT. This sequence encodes CASSPPGTALDTQYF.

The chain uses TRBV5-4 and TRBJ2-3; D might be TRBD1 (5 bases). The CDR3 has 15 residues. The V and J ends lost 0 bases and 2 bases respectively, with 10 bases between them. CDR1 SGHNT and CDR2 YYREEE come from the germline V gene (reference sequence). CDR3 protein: CASSLDPGNTDTQYF. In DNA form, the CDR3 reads TGTGCCAGCAGCTTGGATCCAGGGAACACAGATACGCAGTATTTT.

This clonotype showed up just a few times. CDR3 loop: CASSLMEISGYTF. The CDR3 DNA is TGTGCCAGCAGCCTAATGGAGATATCTGGCTACACCTTC. The V and J genes are TRBV3-1 and TRBJ1-2; D unresolved. Looked up from germline, CDR1 is LGHDT and CDR2 is YNNKEL (reference sequence). Deletions cut 4 bases from V and 7 bases from J, with 13 bases between. This CDR3 contains 13 residues.

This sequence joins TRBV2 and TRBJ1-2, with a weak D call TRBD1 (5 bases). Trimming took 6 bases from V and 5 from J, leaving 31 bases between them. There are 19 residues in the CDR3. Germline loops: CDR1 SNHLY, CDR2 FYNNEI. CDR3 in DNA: TGTGCCAGCAGGGAACGGGGACCGACAGATCCGGTCCCCTTTTATGGCTACACCTTC. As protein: CASRERGPTDPVPFYGYTF.

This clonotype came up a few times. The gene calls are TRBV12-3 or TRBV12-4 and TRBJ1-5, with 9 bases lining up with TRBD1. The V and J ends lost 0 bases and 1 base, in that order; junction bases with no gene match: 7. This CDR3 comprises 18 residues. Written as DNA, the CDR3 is TGTGCCAGCAGTTTAGCGGCCGGGACAGGGAGGAGCAATCAGCCCCAGCATTTT. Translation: CASSLAAGTGRSNQPQHF.

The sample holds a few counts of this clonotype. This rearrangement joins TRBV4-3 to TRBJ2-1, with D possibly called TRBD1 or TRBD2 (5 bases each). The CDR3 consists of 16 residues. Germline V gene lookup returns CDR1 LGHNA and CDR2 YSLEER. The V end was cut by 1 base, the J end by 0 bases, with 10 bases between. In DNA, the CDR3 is TGCGCCAGCAGCCAAGCCGGGACCGGCTCCTACAATGAGCAGTTCTTC. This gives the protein CASSQAGTGSYNEQFF.

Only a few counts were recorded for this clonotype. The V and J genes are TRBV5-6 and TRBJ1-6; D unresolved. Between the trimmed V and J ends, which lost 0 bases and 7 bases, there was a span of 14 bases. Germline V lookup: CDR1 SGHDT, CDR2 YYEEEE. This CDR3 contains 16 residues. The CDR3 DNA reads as TGTGCCAGCAGCTTGGAGGCAGGTCGGGCCAATTCACCCCTCCACTTT. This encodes CASSLEAGRANSPLHF.

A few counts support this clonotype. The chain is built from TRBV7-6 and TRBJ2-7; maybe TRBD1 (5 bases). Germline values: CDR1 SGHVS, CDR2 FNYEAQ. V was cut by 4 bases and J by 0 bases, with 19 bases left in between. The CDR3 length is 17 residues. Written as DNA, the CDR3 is TGTGCCAGCAGCTGGGTATCAGGACACTTAAGCTCCTACGAGCAGTACTTC. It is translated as CASSWVSGHLSSYEQYF.

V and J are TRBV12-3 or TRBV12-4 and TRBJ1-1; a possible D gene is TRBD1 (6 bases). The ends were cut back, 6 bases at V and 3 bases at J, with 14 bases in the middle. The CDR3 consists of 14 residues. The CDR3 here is CASRRQDGDTEAFF. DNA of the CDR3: TGTGCCAGCAGAAGACAGGACGGGGACACTGAAGCTTTCTTT.

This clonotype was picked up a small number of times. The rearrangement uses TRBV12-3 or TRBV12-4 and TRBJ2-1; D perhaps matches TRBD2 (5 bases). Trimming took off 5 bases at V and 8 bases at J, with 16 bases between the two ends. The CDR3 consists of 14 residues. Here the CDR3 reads CASSPEGPRDEQFF. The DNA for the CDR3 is TGTGCCAGCAGTCCCGAGGGCCCCCGGGATGAGCAGTTCTTC.

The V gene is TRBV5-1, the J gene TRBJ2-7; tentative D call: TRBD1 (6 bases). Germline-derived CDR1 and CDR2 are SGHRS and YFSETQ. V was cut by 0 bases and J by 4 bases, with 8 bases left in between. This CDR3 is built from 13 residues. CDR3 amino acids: CASSLAQGYEQYV. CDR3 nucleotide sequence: TGCGCCAGCAGCTTGGCACAGGGTTACGAGCAGTACGTC.

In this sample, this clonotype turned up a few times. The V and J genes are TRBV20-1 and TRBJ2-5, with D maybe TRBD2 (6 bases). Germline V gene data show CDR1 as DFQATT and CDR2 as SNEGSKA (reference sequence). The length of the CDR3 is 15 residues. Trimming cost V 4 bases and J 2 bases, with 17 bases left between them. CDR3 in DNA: TGCAGTGCTACCCCCCCGGGACTCGCACAAGAGACCCAGTACTTC. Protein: CSATPPGLAQETQYF.